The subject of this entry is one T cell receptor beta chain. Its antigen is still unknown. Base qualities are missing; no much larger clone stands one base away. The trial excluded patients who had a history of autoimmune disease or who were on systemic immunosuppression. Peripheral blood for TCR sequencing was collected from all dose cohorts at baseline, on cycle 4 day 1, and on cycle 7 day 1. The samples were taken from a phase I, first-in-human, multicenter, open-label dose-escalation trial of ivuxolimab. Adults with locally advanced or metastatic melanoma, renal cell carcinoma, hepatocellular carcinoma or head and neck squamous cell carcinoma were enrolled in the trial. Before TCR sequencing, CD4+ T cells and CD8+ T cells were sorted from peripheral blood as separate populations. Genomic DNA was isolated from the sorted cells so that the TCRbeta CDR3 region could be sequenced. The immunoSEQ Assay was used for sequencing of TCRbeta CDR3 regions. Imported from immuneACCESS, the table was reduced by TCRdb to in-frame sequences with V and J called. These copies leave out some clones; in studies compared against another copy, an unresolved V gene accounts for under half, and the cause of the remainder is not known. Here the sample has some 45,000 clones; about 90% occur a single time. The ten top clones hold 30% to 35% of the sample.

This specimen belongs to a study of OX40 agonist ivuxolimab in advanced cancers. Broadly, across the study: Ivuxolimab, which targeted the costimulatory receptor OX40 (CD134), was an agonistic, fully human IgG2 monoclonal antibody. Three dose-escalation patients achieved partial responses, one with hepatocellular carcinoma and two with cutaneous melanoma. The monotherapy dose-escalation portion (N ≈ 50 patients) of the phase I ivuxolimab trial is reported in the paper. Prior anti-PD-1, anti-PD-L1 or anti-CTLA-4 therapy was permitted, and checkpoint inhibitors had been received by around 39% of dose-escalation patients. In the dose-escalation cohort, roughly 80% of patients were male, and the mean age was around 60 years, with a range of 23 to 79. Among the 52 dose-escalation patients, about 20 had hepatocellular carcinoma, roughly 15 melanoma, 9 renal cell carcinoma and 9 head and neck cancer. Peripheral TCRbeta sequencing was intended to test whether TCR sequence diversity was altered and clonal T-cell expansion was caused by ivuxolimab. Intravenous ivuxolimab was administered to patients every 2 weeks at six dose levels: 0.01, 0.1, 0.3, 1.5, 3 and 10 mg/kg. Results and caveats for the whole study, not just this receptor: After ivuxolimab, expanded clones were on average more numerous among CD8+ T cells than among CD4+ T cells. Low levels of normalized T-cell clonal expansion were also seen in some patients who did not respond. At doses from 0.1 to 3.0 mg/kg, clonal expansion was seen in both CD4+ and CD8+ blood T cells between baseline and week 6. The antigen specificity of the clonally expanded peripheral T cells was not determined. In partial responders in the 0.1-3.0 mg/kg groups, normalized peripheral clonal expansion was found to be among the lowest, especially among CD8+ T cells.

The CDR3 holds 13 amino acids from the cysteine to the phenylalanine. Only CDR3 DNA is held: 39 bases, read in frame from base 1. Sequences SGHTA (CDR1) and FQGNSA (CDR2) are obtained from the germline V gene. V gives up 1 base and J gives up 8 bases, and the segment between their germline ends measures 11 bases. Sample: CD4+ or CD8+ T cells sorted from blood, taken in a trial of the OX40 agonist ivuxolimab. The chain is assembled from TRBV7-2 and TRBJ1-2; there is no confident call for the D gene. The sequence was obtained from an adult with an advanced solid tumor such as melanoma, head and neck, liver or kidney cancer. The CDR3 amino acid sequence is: CASSLEGSSGYTF. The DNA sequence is TGTGCCAGCAGCTTAGAAGGCAGTTCAGGCTACACCTTC.